The 24 T cell receptor beta chains below come from one sample, sequenced in a study of T cell responses to AZD1222 COVID-19 vaccine. Sequencing was performed with immunoSEQ multiplex PCR; in TCRdb, only in-frame clones are kept and a portion is missing. The data show about 180,000 clones, around nine tenths seen once. The material sequenced was peripheral blood, taken 28 days after the second AZD1222 dose. Source of these receptors: an adult who received the AZD1222 COVID-19 vaccine.

CDR3 residues: CARTGDSYNEQFF. CDR3 nucleotides: TGCGCCAGGACGGGGGACTCCTACAATGAGCAGTTCTTC. The chain links TRBV10-1 to TRBJ2-1, with D perhaps matching TRBD2 (6 bases). Germline CDR1 and CDR2: WNHNN and SYGVQD (reference sequence). The CDR3 consists of 13 residues. V was cut by 9 bases and J by 0 bases, with 9 bases left in between.

The chain employs TRBV7-3 and TRBJ2-1, with 11 bases lining up with TRBD2. The V and J ends lost 0 bases and 7 bases, in that order; junction bases with no gene match: 5. CDR1 is SGHTA, CDR2 FQGTGA, per germline. CDR3 length: 16 amino acids. The CDR3 spells CASSLTGSSGRNEQFF. The CDR3 DNA is TGTGCCAGCAGCTTAACAGGGTCTAGCGGGAGGAATGAGCAGTTCTTC.

This chain connects TRBV24-1 to TRBJ2-1, with D tentatively TRBD2 (6 bases). Germline CDR1 is KGHDR and CDR2 is SFDVKD. This CDR3 spans 16 amino acids. Deletions cut 3 bases from V and 4 bases from J, with 15 bases between. CDR3 coding DNA: TGTGCCACCAGTGATAGAGAGCGGGCGGGTTACAATGAGCAGTTCTTC. Protein sequence: CATSDRERAGYNEQFF.

The rearrangement joins TRBV6-5 to TRBJ1-4, with D tentatively TRBD1 (5 bases). This CDR3 has 16 residues. In germline, CDR1 is MNHEY, CDR2 SVGAGI. The V end was cut by 0 bases, the J end by 5 bases, with 13 bases between. For the CDR3, the DNA is TGTGCCAGCAGTTACTCGAGCGCAGGGCCCAATGAAAAACTGTTTTTT. This encodes CASSYSSAGPNEKLFF.

The V and J genes are TRBV7-2 and TRBJ2-3; D may be TRBD1 or TRBD2 (7 bases each). The CDR3 spans 15 residues. V dropped 7 bases and J dropped 4 bases, with 18 bases sitting between them. CDR1 is SGHTA and CDR2 is FQGNSA in the germline V gene. CDR3 residues: CASTSQGGPADTQYF. For the CDR3, the DNA is TGTGCCAGCACCTCGCAGGGGGGGCCGGCAGATACGCAGTATTTT.

V usage is TRBV4-1 and J usage is TRBJ1-5; D remains unclear. This CDR3 is built from 14 residues. Trimming took 0 bases from V and 1 from J, leaving 4 bases between them. The germline gives CDR1 MGHRA, CDR2 YSYEKL. CDR3 sequence reads: CASSQDYSNQPQHF. DNA for the CDR3: TGCGCCAGCAGCCAAGATTACAGCAATCAGCCCCAGCATTTT.

The J gene is TRBJ2-7, the V gene TRBV30; 11 bases agree with TRBD2. CDR1 is GTSNPN, CDR2 SVGIG, per germline (reference sequence). Germline trimming cut 0 bases from V and 2 bases from J; bases unmatched to any gene: 6. This CDR3 has 16 amino acids. CDR3 amino acids: CAWSVRGLAETYEQYF. DNA of the CDR3: TGTGCCTGGAGTGTACGGGGACTAGCGGAGACCTACGAGCAGTACTTC. Full variable domain (rest looked up from reference TRBV30 and TRBJ2-7): SQTIHQWPATLVQPVGSPLSLECTVEGTSNPNLYWYRQAAGRGLQLLFYSVGIGQISSEVPQNLSASRPQDRQFILSSKKLLLSDSGFYLCAWSVRGLAETYEQYFGPGTRLTVT.

The chain combines TRBV12-3 or TRBV12-4 with TRBJ2-5, with 8 bases fitting TRBD1. The CDR3 is 13 amino acids. After removal of 5 bases from V and 5 bases from J, the junction contained 4 bases not matched to a gene. CDR3 residues: CASSRQGAETQYF. For the CDR3, the DNA is TGTGCCAGCAGTCGTCAGGGGGCGGAGACCCAGTACTTC.

The CDR3 protein is CASSPASGVTDTQYF. In nucleotides, the CDR3 is TGTGCCAGCAGCCCAGCTAGCGGGGTCACAGATACGCAGTATTTT. The rearrangement links TRBV6-4 to TRBJ2-3; TRBD2 agrees at 9 bases. From germline, CDR1 is MRHNA and CDR2 SNTAGT. Trimming removed 6 bases from V and 2 bases from J; junction bases left unmatched: 6. This CDR3 region has 15 residues.

The chain uses TRBV4-2 and TRBJ1-3, with a tentative D call TRBD1 (6 bases). Trimming removed 0 bases at V and 2 bases at J, with 11 bases between. From germline, CDR1 is LGHNA and CDR2 YNFKEQ. The CDR3 spans 16 residues. CDR3: CASSQDYSGAGNTIYF. For the CDR3, the DNA is TGTGCCAGCAGCCAAGATTACTCAGGGGCTGGAAACACCATATATTTT.

On this clone itself: An end of the junction differs from the germline gene, which may be a read error. The rearrangement uses TRBV19 and TRBJ1-6, with 7 bases matching TRBD1. Per the germline V gene, CDR1 is LNHDA and CDR2 is SQIVND (reference sequence). The CDR3 loop spans 13 amino acids. CDR3 loop: CATSDRVGSPLHF. CDR3 coding DNA: TGTGCCACTAGTGACAGGGTTGGTTCACCCCTCCACTTT.

J is TRBJ2-1 and V is TRBV1; the table's D call, TRBD2, was not checked against the DNA. TRBV1 is annotated as a pseudogene. The CDR3 covers 21 residues. CDR3 region: CTSSPGILISSGSNQHNEQFF. The CDR3 region has the DNA TGCACCAGCAGCCCAGGGATCCTTATAAGTAGCGGGAGCAATCAACACAATGAGCAGTTCTTC.

This clone turned up a few times. The chain combines TRBV6-6 with TRBJ2-6; D is unresolved. With 2 bases removed from V and 0 bases from J, the gap between germline ends came to 5 bases. CDR1 and CDR2 (germline): MNHNY, SVGAGI (reference sequence). The CDR3 is made up of 15 amino acids. This chain's CDR3 is CASSYPSSGANVLTF. CDR3 DNA sequence: TGTGCCAGCAGTTACCCCAGCTCTGGGGCCAACGTCCTGACTTTC.

V is TRBV7-8 and J is TRBJ2-2; TRBD1 might be the D (6 bases). The CDR3 consists of 15 residues. Trimming stripped 10 bases from V and 0 bases from J, with 15 bases between. CDR1 SGHVS and CDR2 FQNEAQ come from the germline V gene. This CDR3 is CATSTGPANTGELFF. The CDR3 DNA is TGTGCCACCTCTACAGGGCCCGCGAACACCGGGGAGCTGTTTTTT.

The J gene is TRBJ1-2, the V gene TRBV10-2; TRBD1 might be the D (6 bases). Trimming took 2 bases from V and 4 from J, leaving 23 bases between them. This CDR3 comprises 18 residues. Per germline, CDR1 WSHSY and CDR2 SAAADI. The CDR3 DNA is TGCGCCAGCAGTGAGGGTTTTGTGGCTCAGGGGCTCATCTATGGCTACACCTTC. Translating it yields CASSEGFVAQGLIYGYTF.

The chain couples TRBV7-9 to TRBJ1-1; tentatively, D is TRBD1 (6 bases). The CDR3 length is 12 residues. Trimming shortened V by 8 bases and J by 6 bases, and 13 bases separated the two germline ends. Germline V gives CDR1 SEHNR, CDR2 FQNEAQ (reference sequence). The CDR3 sequence: CASGDTRAEAFF. The DNA of the CDR3 is TGTGCCAGCGGGGACACCCGCGCTGAAGCTTTCTTT.

The chain joins TRBV5-1 to TRBJ2-1; 10 nucleotides align to TRBD2. This CDR3 is 15 amino acids long. Germline values: CDR1 SGHRS, CDR2 YFSETQ. Trimming removed 5 bases from V and 2 bases from J; junction bases left unmatched: 4. CDR3 coding DNA: TGCGCCAGCAGGTCTAGCGGGAGTCCCTACAATGAGCAGTTCTTC. Translated, it gives CASRSSGSPYNEQFF.

This clone was recorded only once. The gene calls are TRBV5-1 and TRBJ1-2; D call uncertain. The CDR3 spans 12 residues. CDR1 is SGHRS, CDR2 YFSETQ, per germline. Deletions cut 2 bases from V and 8 bases from J, with 10 bases between. DNA for the CDR3: TGCGCCAGCAGCTTCTCAGGAGAGGGCTACACCTTC. It translates to CASSFSGEGYTF.

The chain has TRBV11-2 and TRBJ1-1; weak D call: TRBD1 (5 bases). The CDR3 extends over 16 amino acids. V gave up 5 bases and J gave up 7 bases, with 23 bases separating them. Germline assignment: CDR1 SGHAT and CDR2 FQNNGV. CDR3 amino acids: CASSTRGGLVYGEAFF. The CDR3 DNA is TGTGCCAGCAGCACCCGGGGGGGGTTGGTGTATGGTGAAGCTTTCTTT.

V usage is TRBV9 and J usage is TRBJ2-5; D might be TRBD2 (7 bases). Germline CDR1 and CDR2: SGDLS and YYNGEE. V lost 2 bases and J lost 5, with 13 bases in between. This CDR3 has 14 residues. CDR3 coding DNA: TGTGCCAGCAGCGTGTCGGGGGGCGGGGAGACCCAGTACTTC. This translates into CASSVSGGGETQYF.

This clone appeared once. This chain connects TRBV7-9 to TRBJ2-5; 9 bases match TRBD2. The CDR3 contains 16 residues. Trimming removed 1 base from V and 5 bases from J; junction bases left unmatched: 8. The V gene's germline CDR1 is SEHNR and CDR2 FQNEAQ (reference sequence). The CDR3 region is CASSLVAGGPSETQYF. The CDR3 coding sequence is TGTGCCAGCAGCTTAGTTGCGGGGGGGCCGTCGGAGACCCAGTACTTC.

The chain recombines TRBV24-1 with TRBJ2-5, with D maybe TRBD1 (6 bases). The CDR3 extends over 14 amino acids. V lost 3 bases and J 4 bases, leaving 11 bases between the germline ends. CDR1 is KGHDR and CDR2 is SFDVKD in the germline V gene. In DNA, the CDR3 is TGTGCCACCAGTGATCCACAGACAGGAGAGACCCAGTACTTC. It codes for CATSDPQTGETQYF.

This clone was counted only a few times. The gene calls are TRBV7-9 and TRBJ1-1; D ambiguous. Germline CDR1 and CDR2: SEHNR and FQNEAQ (reference sequence). This CDR3 contains 13 residues. V gave up 2 bases and J gave up 0 bases, with 4 bases separating them. In DNA, the CDR3 is TGTGCCAGCAGCTTATGGATGAACACTGAAGCTTTCTTT. Its translation: CASSLWMNTEAFF.

The chain is built from TRBV10-3 and TRBJ1-1, with a possible D match to TRBD1 (5 bases). Germline CDR1 ENHRY, CDR2 SYGVKD. The CDR3 covers 12 residues. Deletions cut 3 bases from V and 8 bases from J, with 10 bases between. The CDR3 coding sequence is TGTGCCATCAGTGAACGGGACGGAGAAGCTTTCTTT. Its protein product is CAISERDGEAFF.